This T cell receptor (beta chain) came from a study of OX40 agonist ivuxolimab in advanced cancers. Whole-study context: Eligibility admitted prior anti-PD-1, anti-PD-L1 or anti-CTLA-4 therapy; 35% to 40% had some.

From germline, CDR1 is SNHLY and CDR2 FYNNEI. V lost 5 bases, J lost 5 bases, and 6 bases lay in between. The CDR3 length is 12 residues. General study results and limits: Normalized expansion of T-cell clones was also low for some nonresponders.

TCRdb's copy holds only in-frame clones and misses some; the assay was immunoSEQ multiplex PCR. The sample lists approximately 89,000 clones; more than 75% were seen once. With respect to this clone: The antigen is undetermined.

The source is an adult with an advanced solid tumor such as melanoma, head and neck, liver or kidney cancer. The sequencing used CD4+ or CD8+ T cells sorted from blood, collected in a trial of the OX40 agonist ivuxolimab. The chain has TRBV2 and TRBJ2-2; D gene uncertain. CDR3 sequence: CASSRTTGELFF. The CDR3 region has the DNA TGTGCCAGCAGTCGGACGACCGGGGAGCTGTTTTTT.